These T cell receptor beta chains were read from a single sample in a study of read filtering for tumor transcriptome and immune sequencing. A single record per CDR3 protein comes from TCRdb applying MiXCR to the reads. This sample carries roughly 130,000 distinct CDR3 sequences, under 15% of them seen once, and the ten largest clones take 9.5% to 11%. Input material: a population of CD138-negative cells sorted from bone marrow. The source is a donor over 35 with multiple myeloma. Each CDR3 is given with its conserved first and last residue. Each record gives: V gene, clone size, CDR3 length, D gene, J gene, CDR3 protein, CDR3 DNA. The D gene is left open where the match is weak. Where a row states a size, it is once, few, many or the class of an expanded clone; other rows omit it.

TRBV20-1	few	13	.	TRBJ2-7	CSAQTGSRYEQYF	TGCAGTGCTCAGACCGGGTCTCGCTACGAGCAGTACTTC
TRBV4-2	.	16	.	TRBJ2-2	CASSQDPGTNTGELFF	TGTGCCAGCAGCCAAGACCCCGGGACGAACACCGGGGAGCTGTTTTTT
TRBV20-1	many	15	TRBD1	TRBJ2-3	CSARDFRTGTDTQYF	TGCAGTGCTAGAGATTTTCGGACAGGAACAGATACGCAGTATTTT
TRBV12-3/TRBV12-4	few	15	TRBD1	TRBJ1-2	CASSLAGQGNYGYTF	TGTGCCAGCAGTTTAGCTGGACAGGGAAACTATGGCTACACCTTC
TRBV3-1	many	15	TRBD2	TRBJ2-3	CASSQGTSVIDTQYF	TGTGCCAGCAGCCAAGGGACTAGCGTCATAGATACGCAGTATTTT
TRBV3-1	.	13	.	TRBJ1-1	CASSEGGVTEAFF	TGTGCCAGCAGCGAAGGGGGGGTAACTGAAGCTTTCTTT
TRBV19	many	15	TRBD1	TRBJ1-5	CASSRDRGKEQPQHF	TGTGCCAGTAGTAGAGACAGGGGGAAGGAGCAGCCCCAGCATTTT
TRBV5-1	many	15	TRBD2	TRBJ2-1	CASRISGSNWNEQFF	TGCGCCAGCAGGATCAGCGGGAGTAACTGGAATGAGCAGTTCTTC
TRBV6-5	many	16	.	TRBJ2-3	CASSIGTLRGTDTQYF	TGTGCCAGCAGTATTGGGACACTTAGGGGTACAGATACGCAGTATTTT
TRBV7-3	many	15	.	TRBJ2-1	CASSLSQNSYNEQFF	TGTGCCAGCAGCTTATCCCAAAATTCCTACAATGAGCAGTTCTTC
TRBV19	many	13	TRBD1	TRBJ1-5	CASSGTGNQPQHF	TGTGCCAGTAGTGGGACAGGGAATCAGCCCCAGCATTTT
TRBV7-2	.	14	.	TRBJ2-1	CASGFFRANNEQFF	TGTGCCAGCGGCTTTTTTAGGGCGAACAATGAGCAGTTCTTC
TRBV6-1	many	15	.	TRBJ1-5	CASSEVTVSNQPQHF	TGTGCCAGCAGTGAGGTGACAGTGAGCAATCAGCCCCAGCATTTT
TRBV6-6	.	14	.	TRBJ2-2	CATTEGHNTGELFF	TGTGCCACAACGGAGGGCCATAACACCGGGGAGCTGTTTTTT
TRBV12-5	.	12	TRBD2	TRBJ2-1	CASGLGGGPQFF	TGTGCTAGTGGACTTGGCGGGGGTCCGCAGTTCTTC
TRBV3-1	many	16	.	TRBJ2-1	CASSHNGWQKINEQFF	TGTGCCAGCAGCCACAATGGGTGGCAGAAGATCAATGAGCAGTTCTTC
TRBV5-1	many	14	TRBD1	TRBJ1-4	CASSLGQGAEKLFF	TGCGCCAGCAGCTTGGGACAGGGGGCGGAAAAACTGTTTTTT
TRBV10-2	many	15	.	TRBJ1-2	CASSAEGVPNYGYTF	TGCGCCAGCAGTGCTGAAGGGGTCCCTAACTATGGCTACACCTTC
TRBV20-1	many	15	TRBD2	TRBJ2-5	CSARAGGGKQETQYF	TGCAGTGCTAGAGCTGGGGGGGGGAAGCAAGAGACCCAGTACTTC
TRBV5-1	many	14	.	TRBJ1-4	CASSRTDAREKLFF	TGCGCCAGCAGCCGGACCGATGCGAGGGAAAAACTGTTTTTT
TRBV6-1	many	18	TRBD1	TRBJ1-5	CASKPRDRGIISNQPQHF	TGTGCCAGCAAACCCCGGGACAGGGGAATAATTAGCAATCAGCCCCAGCATTTT
TRBV6-6	many	13	TRBD1	TRBJ2-1	CAGRGQGNNEQFF	TGTGCCGGTAGGGGACAGGGGAACAATGAGCAGTTCTTC
TRBV7-2	.	17	.	TRBJ2-2	CASSSMAIRRGLGELFF	TGTGCCAGCAGCTCAATGGCTATTAGGCGGGGCCTCGGGGAGCTGTTTTTT
TRBV6-5	.	14	TRBD1	TRBJ1-1	CASSFRGPNTEAFF	TGTGCCAGCAGTTTCAGGGGGCCCAACACTGAAGCTTTCTTT
TRBV7-9	many	16	TRBD2	TRBJ2-1	CASSFTSGPSYNEQFF	TGTGCCAGCAGCTTTACTAGCGGACCCTCCTACAATGAGCAGTTCTTC
TRBV7-2	many	13	.	TRBJ2-3	CASSLRPLDTQYF	TGTGCCAGCAGCTTAAGGCCCCTAGATACGCAGTATTTT
TRBV5-1	many	17	.	TRBJ1-1	CASSLPQGRGRVTEAFF	TGCGCCAGCAGCTTGCCCCAGGGGAGGGGACGAGTGACTGAAGCTTTCTTT
TRBV7-9	many	14	.	TRBJ1-5	CASSSGHLGQPQHF	TGTGCCAGCAGCTCGGGACACCTAGGTCAGCCCCAGCATTTT
TRBV29-1	many	16	.	TRBJ2-1	CSVGGSGMRTYNEQFF	TGCAGCGTTGGGGGGTCCGGGATGCGGACCTACAATGAGCAGTTCTTC
TRBV28	many	12	TRBD1	TRBJ1-1	CASKTGRTEAFF	TGTGCCAGCAAGACAGGGCGCACTGAAGCTTTCTTT
TRBV3-1	many	14	.	TRBJ1-1	CASSQDHTTAEAFF	TGTGCCAGCAGCCAAGATCATACGACAGCGGAAGCTTTCTTT
TRBV27	many	16	.	TRBJ1-1	CASSLFGKRGDTEAFF	TGTGCCAGCAGTTTATTCGGGAAGAGAGGTGACACTGAAGCTTTCTTT
TRBV7-2	few	13	.	TRBJ2-7	CASSLGGVYEQYF	TGTGCCAGCAGCTTGGGGGGAGTCTACGAGCAGTACTTC
TRBV10-3	.	15	.	TRBJ2-5	CAIRSGAAGEETQYF	TGTGCCATCAGATCAGGGGCCGCGGGGGAAGAGACCCAGTACTTC
TRBV7-2	many	13	.	TRBJ2-1	CASSLAQDSVVFF	TGTGCCAGCAGCTTAGCGCAAGACAGTGTCGTGTTCTTC
TRBV20-1	.	15	TRBD1	TRBJ2-2	CSARKQGADTGELSF	TGCAGTGCTAGAAAACAGGGGGCTGACACCGGGGAGCTGTCTTTT
TRBV29-1	many	11	.	TRBJ1-1	CSGQGVTEAFF	TGCAGCGGGCAGGGTGTAACTGAAGCTTTCTTT
TRBV4-1	many	16	.	TRBJ2-5	CASSQGLTSDPETQYF	TGCGCCAGCAGCCAAGGTCTGACATCGGACCCGGAGACCCAGTACTTC
TRBV3-1	many	14	.	TRBJ2-1	CASSSSSGGDEQFF	TGTGCCAGCAGTAGTAGTAGCGGTGGTGATGAGCAGTTCTTC
TRBV28	many	15	.	TRBJ1-5	CASSLMVSGRQPQHF	TGTGCCAGCAGTTTAATGGTTTCAGGGCGGCAGCCCCAGCATTTT
TRBV29-1	many	13	.	TRBJ2-1	CSGGRGSGNEQFF	TGCAGCGGCGGTCGTGGTAGCGGCAATGAGCAGTTCTTC
TRBV15	many	15	.	TRBJ1-5	CATSRDLVEYQPQHF	TGTGCCACCAGCAGAGATCTGGTTGAATATCAGCCCCAGCATTTT
TRBV6-1	.	15	TRBD2	TRBJ2-3	CASSAGLLSTDTQYF	TGTGCCAGCAGTGCGGGACTACTGAGCACAGATACGCAGTATTTT
TRBV19	.	13	.	TRBJ2-2	CASSMIPVGELFF	TGTGCCAGTAGTATGATTCCAGTCGGGGAGCTGTTTTTT
TRBV6-1	many	14	.	TRBJ1-5	CASSEQVPNQPQHF	TGTGCCAGCAGTGAACAGGTCCCCAATCAGCCCCAGCATTTT
TRBV7-9	.	18	.	TRBJ2-4	CASSPRVQTLLAKNIQYF	TGTGCCAGCAGCCCTAGGGTCCAGACACTTCTAGCCAAAAACATTCAGTACTTC
TRBV4-2	many	19	TRBD1	TRBJ1-1	CASSQDGAGTGVRNTEAFF	TGTGCCAGCAGCCAAGATGGTGCCGGGACAGGGGTTCGAAACACTGAAGCTTTCTTT
TRBV20-1	many	14	TRBD2	TRBJ2-3	CSALRGDSTDTQYF	TGCAGTGCCCTACGGGGGGACAGCACAGATACGCAGTATTTT
TRBV29-1	many	15	.	TRBJ1-3	CSGLWQGLGRNTIYF	TGCAGCGGCCTCTGGCAGGGATTAGGAAGAAACACCATATATTTT
TRBV5-1	many	17	.	TRBJ2-3	CASSLDGGPAEADTQYF	TGCGCCAGCAGCTTGGATGGGGGGCCGGCGGAGGCTGATACGCAGTATTTT
TRBV15	.	15	.	TRBJ2-3	CVTGGPGLDTDMQYF	TGTGTCACCGGCGGGCCGGGATTAGACACAGATATGCAGTATTTT